This TCR beta chain was recorded in a study of cytomegalovirus exposure and HLA in healthy donors. As regards this clone: Its specificity is not known.

The PCR was carried out with 60 Vbeta primers and 13 Jbeta primers. Only in-frame clones appear in the TCRdb table, and some are missing; sequencing was by immunoSEQ multiplex PCR. The table shows 150,000 or so clones, with roughly 70% occurring only once. Notes on the study in general: The authors later found HLA-associated TCR beta chains more clonally expanded than equally common others. A missense DCLRE1C variant was associated with V- and J-gene trimming of TCR beta chains in a later analysis, and an independent cohort replicated the association. With high specificity and sensitivity, the classifier reportedly diagnosed cytomegalovirus status.

Sequencing input: PBMCs. The TCR was taken from a man younger than 30 in good health and CMV-seropositive.

The CDR3 DNA follows: TGTGCCAGCAGCCCCGGACAGGGGATGAATCAGCCCCAGCATTTT. As protein: CASSPGQGMNQPQHF. The chain joins TRBV6-5 to TRBJ1-5, with TRBD1 matching 9 bases. This CDR3 has 15 residues. The V gene end was trimmed by 6 bases and the J gene end by 4 bases; junction bases not matched to a gene: 7. Germline V gene sequence: CDR1 MNHEY, CDR2 SVGAGI.